This T cell receptor (beta chain) originates from a study of cytomegalovirus exposure and HLA in healthy donors. Study-level information: A prior analysis found around 110 million unique TCR beta sequences from around 180 million T cells. Study-wide findings and caveats: Later analysis identified around 15,000 TCR beta sequences associated with HLA alleles, using a false discovery rate threshold of 0.05.

The germline V gene encodes CDR1 SGHRS and CDR2 YFSETQ. V lost 0 bases, J lost 6 bases, and 4 bases stayed unmatched. This CDR3 is 15 amino acids long. A word on this clone: Its antigen remains unidentified. Other nucleotide sequences in the sample specify the same CDR3.

13 Jbeta primers and 60 Vbeta primers were used for the PCR. Measured with immunoSEQ multiplex PCR; TCRdb has only the in-frame clones, and not every one. With about 130,000 clones in the sample, the ten largest clones hold around 2.9%. V is TRBV5-1 and J is TRBJ2-1, with 9 bases aligning to TRBD2. The sequenced sample was PBMCs. This clonotype originated in a man aged 30 to 39 in good health and CMV-seronegative. The CDR3: CASSLEAGGPNEQFF. The CDR3 coding sequence is TGCGCCAGCAGCTTGGAAGCGGGAGGCCCCAATGAGCAGTTCTTC.